A selection of T cell receptor beta chains follows, all from one sample in a study of blood T cells in healthy people across ages. TCRdb redid the calling of the 5' RACE reads with MiXCR, one entry per CDR3 protein. The sample consists of about 970,000 distinct CDR3 sequences, around 54% of them appearing once. What was sequenced was blood. These receptors came from a woman aged 55-75 years in good health. Each CDR3 is given without its conserved first and last residue.

j_call	v_call	cdr3_aa
TRBJ2-5	TRBV7-9	ATNNEQY
TRBJ1-2	TRBV13	ASSLTLQDDDGYT
TRBJ1-1	TRBV11-2	ASSLPHRNTEAF
TRBJ2-5	TRBV4-3	ASSPLGLAEETQY
TRBJ2-3	TRBV30	AWSPGLADTQY
TRBJ1-6	TRBV27	ASSLSPDRISPLH
TRBJ1-1	TRBV6-1	ASSALGGNTEAF
TRBJ2-7	TRBV3-1	ASSQDAWVRFEQY
TRBJ1-2	TRBV3-1	ANRGPQGYGYT
TRBJ2-6	TRBV20-1	SASMRSGANVLT
TRBJ1-4	TRBV6-5	ASSSTGTGLREKLF
TRBJ2-7	TRBV27	ASSGLRDSYEQY
TRBJ2-5	TRBV6-2/TRBV6-3	ASSYPTSGQETQY
TRBJ1-5	TRBV20-1	SATRDQPQH
TRBJ2-3	TRBV7-2	ASSFGGGRAEDTQY
TRBJ2-3	TRBV12-3/TRBV12-4	ASSLSNTEVY
TRBJ1-5	TRBV12-3/TRBV12-4	ASRKTGRIVNQPQH
TRBJ2-7	TRBV4-1	ASSQGVQLTQY
TRBJ2-1	TRBV5-1	ASSPNGQGNEQF
TRBJ1-4	TRBV3-1	ASSQRTAEKLF
TRBJ2-5	TRBV7-9	ASSLEMETQY
TRBJ2-7	TRBV18	ASSPRGTGTSYEQY
NA	TRBV24-1	ATSDGRVWETQY
TRBJ2-1	TRBV11-2	ASSLDRGGNNEQF
TRBJ2-5	TRBV5-1	ASSLEGRTGETQY
TRBJ1-5	TRBV24-1	ATSEAGGEPQH
TRBJ2-1	TRBV7-2	ASSLDASGFYNEQF
TRBJ2-6	TRBV6-2/TRBV6-3	ASLPLGSGANVLT
TRBJ2-3	TRBV5-1	ASGPGPYTDTQY
TRBJ2-7	TRBV27	ASRRSGGMFYEQY
TRBJ2-5	TRBV7-3	ASSYTGGRETQY
TRBJ2-1	TRBV21-1	ASSKALLVVPQKSYNEQF
TRBJ2-1	TRBV20-1	SALTSGRQVNEQF
TRBJ2-3	TRBV5-1	ASSLGPVYDTQY
TRBJ2-1	TRBV6-6	ASSYEGGVGNEQF
TRBJ2-3	TRBV18	ASSQTRGTDTQY
TRBJ2-1	TRBV20-1	SARAFGVLVYNEQF
TRBJ1-1	TRBV12-3/TRBV12-4	ASSLASGTEAF
TRBJ2-1	TRBV9	ASSVGGTKNEQF
TRBJ1-5	TRBV19	ASSTGQTNQPQH
TRBJ2-5	TRBV7-9	ASSSDRQAETQY
TRBJ1-5	TRBV20-1	SARKTNQPQH
TRBJ2-1	TRBV5-1	ASSLEASGRAEQF
TRBJ2-7	TRBV7-2	ASSPGQGVFNEQY
TRBJ1-2	TRBV7-9	ASSPQGTGGGYT
TRBJ2-2	TRBV29-1	SVGGFRSDTGELF
TRBJ1-1	TRBV6-5	ASSYPGTSNTEAF
TRBJ2-2	TRBV6-5	ASSSPDLVDRGRGELF
TRBJ1-4	TRBV7-6	ASGRGPSRDSGEKLF
TRBJ2-1	TRBV10-3	AISESPPSNEQF
TRBJ2-1	TRBV4-1	ASSQDLGTSLYNEQF
TRBJ2-6	TRBV20-1	SARDRLFFGANVLT
TRBJ2-7	TRBV28	ASSDRETTRSYEQY